Following are 17 T cell receptor beta chains from one sample sequenced in a study of PD-1 blockade in classical Hodgkin lymphoma. Only in-frame clones appear in the TCRdb table, and some are missing; sequencing was by immunoSEQ multiplex PCR. The data contain about 25,000 clones, around 90% of them seen just once; the ten biggest clones take up almost 0.55%. The time point here: newly diagnosed, previously untreated cHL patient sample. By magnetic negative selection, CD4+ T cells were purified from thawed PBMCs. Input material: CD4+ T cells from blood. The receptors were gathered from a human donor with classical Hodgkin lymphoma.

This chain connects TRBV5-1 to TRBJ2-1, with 11 bases identical to TRBD2. CDR1 is SGHRS and CDR2 is YFSETQ in the germline V gene. V lost 1 base and J lost 3; bases outside the gene matches: 15. The CDR3 sequence is 20 residues long. CDR3 DNA sequence: TGCGCCAGCAGCTTGAGTGCTAGCGGGGGGCACCTCCTTGTCTACAATGAGCAGTTCTTC. Protein: CASSLSASGGHLLVYNEQFF.

The V call is TRBV18, the J call TRBJ1-1; D ambiguous. Germline V gene data show CDR1 as KGHSH and CDR2 as LQKENI. CDR3 size: 14 residues. Between the trimmed V and J ends, which lost 3 bases and 2 bases, there was a span of 10 bases. CDR3 nucleotides: TGTGCCAGCTCACCTGATGGAGCCAACACTGAAGCTTTCTTT. This encodes CASSPDGANTEAFF. Using reference TRBV18 and TRBJ1-1 for the parts outside the CDR3, the full variable domain is NAGVMQNPRHLVRRRGQEARLRCSPMKGHSHVYWYRQLPEEGLKFMVYLQKENIIDESGMPKERFSAEFPKEGPSILRIQQVVRGDSAAYFCASSPDGANTEAFFGQGTRLTVV.

V usage is TRBV2 and J usage is TRBJ2-5, with 12 bases lining up with TRBD1. Gene TRBJ2-7 matches the end of the DNA better, so the J call may be wrong. The CDR3 extends over 14 amino acids. Germline CDR1 and CDR2: SNHLY and FYNNEI. The CDR3 is CASTRGQGAGEQYF. The CDR3 DNA reads TGTGCCAGCACCCGGGGACAGGGGGCTGGCGAGCAGTACTTC.

This sequence joins TRBV7-9 and TRBJ1-2, with a weak D call TRBD1 (5 bases). The V gene lost 2 bases and the J gene lost 3 bases, with 7 bases spanning the gap. Germline V CDR1 and CDR2: SEHNR, FQNEAQ (reference sequence). The CDR3 covers 13 residues. CDR3 sequence reads: CASSLTTDYGYTF. CDR3 bases: TGTGCCAGCAGCTTAACGACAGACTATGGCTACACCTTC.

The chain recombines TRBV28 with TRBJ1-4; D is undetermined. Trimming took off 5 bases at V and 8 bases at J, with 15 bases between the two ends. The CDR3 sequence is 14 residues long. The germline V gene has CDR1 MDHEN and CDR2 SYDVKM. CDR3 nucleotides: TGTGCCAGCAGTCCGACGGCCGAGAGGGAAAAACTGTTTTTT. Protein product: CASSPTAEREKLFF.

This rearrangement joins TRBV7-2 to TRBJ2-7; D tentatively reads TRBD1 or TRBD2 (6 bases each). This CDR3 comprises 15 residues. The germline V and J ends were trimmed by 4 bases and 0 bases, with 13 bases remaining between them. Germline V lookup: CDR1 SGHTA, CDR2 FQGNSA. The CDR3 DNA reads TGTGCCAGCAGCTCCACTAGGGGGGACTCCTACGAGCAGTACTTC. This codes for CASSSTRGDSYEQYF.

CDR3 protein: CASSLVGTGSTYEQYF. Written as DNA, the CDR3 is TGCGCCAGCAGCTTGGTTGGGACAGGGAGTACCTACGAGCAGTACTTC. The chain uses TRBV5-1 and TRBJ2-7; TRBD1 agrees at 9 bases. This CDR3 region has 16 residues. CDR1 and CDR2 (germline): SGHRS, YFSETQ. Germline trimming cut 0 bases from V and 2 bases from J; bases unmatched to any gene: 6.

This chain uses TRBV5-4 with TRBJ2-4, with D possibly TRBD2 on 5 matching bases. V was clipped by 3 bases and J by 2 bases, with 15 bases between them. This CDR3 spans 16 amino acids. Germline V gives CDR1 SGHNT, CDR2 YYREEE (reference sequence). The CDR3, as DNA: TGTGCCAGCAGCTCGGACCGGGAAGCTTCCAAAAACATTCAGTACTTC. Translation gives CASSSDREASKNIQYF. Combining the CDR3 with reference TRBV5-4 and TRBJ2-4 gives the whole variable domain ETGVTQSPTHLIKTRGQQVTLRCSSQSGHNTVSWYQQALGQGPQFIFQYYREEENGRGNFPPRFSGLQFPNYSSELNVNALELDDSALYLCASSSDREASKNIQYFGAGTRLSVL.

This chain joins TRBV4-1 and TRBJ1-2; 10 nucleotides match TRBD1. Germline CDR1 MGHRA, CDR2 YSYEKL. This CDR3 has 15 amino acids. The V gene end was trimmed by 2 bases and the J gene end by 3 bases; junction bases not matched to a gene: 3. The CDR3 nucleotides read TGCGCCAGCAGCCAACCGGGACAGGGGTACTATGGCTACACCTTC. It encodes CASSQPGQGYYGYTF.

The chain uses TRBV5-1 and TRBJ2-1, with 9 bases fitting TRBD2. V trimming: 0 bases; J trimming: 9 bases; junction bases outside the gene matches: 7. Germline V lookup: CDR1 SGHRS, CDR2 YFSETQ. CDR3 length: 15 amino acids. The CDR3 DNA is TGCGCCAGCAGCTTGGGACCGGGACTAGCAAGTGAGCAGTTCTTC. This gives the protein CASSLGPGLASEQFF.

The chain combines TRBV30 with TRBJ1-1; no firm D call. Germline V gene sequence: CDR1 GTSNPN, CDR2 SVGIG (reference sequence). V was trimmed by 0 bases and J by 4 bases, leaving 9 bases between them. This CDR3 is 13 amino acids long. The CDR3 reads CAWSVEARTEAFF. The DNA of the CDR3 is TGTGCCTGGAGTGTCGAGGCACGCACTGAAGCTTTCTTT.

This chain uses TRBV19 with TRBJ2-5, with a tentative D call TRBD1 (5 bases). CDR1 is LNHDA, CDR2 SQIVND, per germline (reference sequence). V shed 7 bases and J shed 2 bases, with 14 bases lying between them. CDR3 length equals 14 residues. This CDR3 is CASNPGRDQETQYF. Written as DNA, the CDR3 is TGTGCCAGTAACCCAGGGCGAGATCAAGAGACCCAGTACTTC. Variable domain in full (rest from reference TRBV19 and TRBJ2-5): DGGITQSPKYLFRKEGQNVTLSCEQNLNHDAMYWYRQDPGQGLRLIYYSQIVNDFQKGDIAEGYSVSREKKESFPLTVTSAQKNPTAFYLCASNPGRDQETQYFGPGTRLLVL.

The chain's CDR3 is CASSLVEGPHPLTF. In nucleotides, the CDR3 is TGCGCCAGCAGCTTGGTGGAGGGACCCCACCCCCTGACTTTC. V usage is TRBV5-1 and J usage is TRBJ2-6; a possible D gene is TRBD2 (6 bases). CDR1 is SGHRS and CDR2 is YFSETQ in the germline V gene. The CDR3 totals 14 residues. The V gene lost 0 bases and the J gene lost 15 bases, with 16 bases spanning the gap.

The chain carries TRBV11-2 and TRBJ1-1; D is perhaps TRBD1 (5 bases). CDR1 is SGHAT, CDR2 FQNNGV, per germline. The CDR3 is 14 residues long. V dropped 5 bases and J dropped 0 bases, with 10 bases sitting between them. In DNA, the CDR3 is TGTGCCAGCAGCCAAGGGACGGTGAACACTGAAGCTTTCTTT. This codes for CASSQGTVNTEAFF.

The genes are TRBV6-5 and TRBJ2-3; possibly TRBD2 for D (5 bases). The germline CDR1 and CDR2 sequences are MNHEY and SVGAGI. V was clipped by 8 bases and J by 6 bases, with 9 bases between them. CDR3 length: 11 amino acids. CDR3 bases: TGTGCCAGCGGGAAGCGGGATACGCAGTATTTT. This gives the protein CASGKRDTQYF.

This chain connects TRBV7-3 to TRBJ2-5, with D perhaps TRBD2 (6 bases). The length of the CDR3 is 15 residues. The V end was cut by 5 bases, the J end by 5 bases, with 18 bases between. The germline V gene encodes CDR1 SGHTA and CDR2 FQGTGA. The CDR3 sequence is CASSTQSGGWETQYF. The DNA for the CDR3 is TGTGCCAGCAGCACCCAGTCTGGGGGGTGGGAGACCCAGTACTTC.

This chain links TRBV28 with TRBJ2-1, with 10 bases aligning to TRBD2. Germline lookup yields CDR1 MDHEN and CDR2 SYDVKM. J was trimmed by 7 bases and V by 8 bases; bases with no gene match: 17. This CDR3 is 17 amino acids long. The CDR3 sequence is CASPPASGGANWNEQFF. CDR3 bases: TGTGCCAGCCCACCCGCGAGCGGGGGGGCGAACTGGAATGAGCAGTTCTTC.